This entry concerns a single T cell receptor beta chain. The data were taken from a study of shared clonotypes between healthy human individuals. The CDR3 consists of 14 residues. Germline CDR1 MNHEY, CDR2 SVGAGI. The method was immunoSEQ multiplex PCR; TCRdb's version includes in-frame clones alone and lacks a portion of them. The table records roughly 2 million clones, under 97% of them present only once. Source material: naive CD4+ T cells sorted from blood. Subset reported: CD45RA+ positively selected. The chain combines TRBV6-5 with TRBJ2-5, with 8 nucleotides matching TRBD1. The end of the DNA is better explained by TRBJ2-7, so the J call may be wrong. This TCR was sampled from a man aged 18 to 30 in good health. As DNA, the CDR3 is TGTGCCAGCAGTTTCTCCGGGACAGGCTACGAGCAGTACTTC. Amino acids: CASSFSGTGYEQYF.